The entry that follows covers one T cell receptor (beta chain) sequence. The data were taken from a study of blood T cell repertoires in COVID-19. Background on the study: T cells, B-cell-depleted T cells, or PBMCs supplied cDNA or gDNA.

There are 16 residues in the CDR3. V gave up 1 base and J gave up 0 bases, with 12 bases separating them. Germline CDR1 LNHDA, CDR2 SQIVND (reference sequence). Original data processing: Amplifying reference gene primers gave estimates of nucleated cell counts. Only in-frame clones appear in the TCRdb table, and some are missing; sequencing was by immunoSEQ multiplex PCR. That table furnishes V, J and clone size, whereas the DNA furnished D and trimming. Among roughly 440,000 clones listed, roughly 88% were seen once. Enrolment of Seattle patients took place during active infection, and they were followed longitudinally.

The gene calls are TRBV19 and TRBJ1-2; D is unresolved. The material sequenced was peripheral blood. The clonotype originates from a woman aged 50 to 60 with COVID-19, enrolled during active disease. The CDR3 DNA follows: TGTGCCAGTAGTATAGGGCTTGGCAACGCTAACTATGGCTACACCTTC. Protein sequence: CASSIGLGNANYGYTF.